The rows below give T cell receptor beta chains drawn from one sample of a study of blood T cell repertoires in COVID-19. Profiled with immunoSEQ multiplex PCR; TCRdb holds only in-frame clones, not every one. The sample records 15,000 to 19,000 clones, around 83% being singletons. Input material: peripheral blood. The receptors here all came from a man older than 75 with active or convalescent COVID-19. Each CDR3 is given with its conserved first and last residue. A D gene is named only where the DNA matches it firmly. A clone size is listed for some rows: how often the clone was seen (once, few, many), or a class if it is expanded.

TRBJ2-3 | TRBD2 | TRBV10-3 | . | TGTGCCATCAGCGAGGGACTAGCGGGGGGGACAGATACGCAGTATTTT | CAISEGLAGGTDTQYF
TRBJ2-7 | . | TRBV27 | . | TGTGCCAGCAGTTTAATGGGAGGAACCTACGAGCAGTACTTC | CASSLMGGTYEQYF
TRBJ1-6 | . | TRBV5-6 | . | TGTGCCAGCAGCACCCGACAGGTTCGGAATTCACCCCTCCACTTT | CASSTRQVRNSPLHF
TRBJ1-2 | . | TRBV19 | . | TGTGCCAGTACCCCGCGGCGGGAGGGAATTGTTTTTAAAGCTAACTATGGCTACACCTTC | CASTPRREGIVFKANYGYTF
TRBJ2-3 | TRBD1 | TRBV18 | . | TGTGCCAGCTCAGTGGGGACAGGGGGTGCAACAGATACGCAGTATTTT | CASSVGTGGATDTQYF
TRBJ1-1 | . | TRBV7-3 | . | TGTGCCAGCAGCTTAGGGGGAGGCACTGAAGCTTTCTTT | CASSLGGGTEAFF
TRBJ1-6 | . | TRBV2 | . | TGTGCCAGCAGTGAGCACATCGCCGCTTCACCCCTCCACTTT | CASSEHIAASPLHF
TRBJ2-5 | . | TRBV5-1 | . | TGCGCCAGCAGCTTGGGACAGGAAGAGACCCAGTACTTC | CASSLGQEETQYF
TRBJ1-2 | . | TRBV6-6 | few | TGTGCCAGCAGTAGCGACGGGACACGTTATGGCTACACCTTC | CASSSDGTRYGYTF
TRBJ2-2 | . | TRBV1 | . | TGCACCAGCAGCCAAGACGGGGGGAAGAACACCGGGGAGCTGTTTTTT | CTSSQDGGKNTGELFF
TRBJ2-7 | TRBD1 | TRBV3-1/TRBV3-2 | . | TGTGCCAGCAGCAACAGGGGTGGCTACGAGCAGTACTTC | CASSNRGGYEQYF
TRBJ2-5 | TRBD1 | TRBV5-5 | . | TGTGCCAGCAGCTTGGAGGGGACAGCACAAGAGACCCAGTACTTC | CASSLEGTAQETQYF
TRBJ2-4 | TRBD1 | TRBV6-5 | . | TGTGCCAGCATTCAACAGGGGTTGCGAAACATTCAGTACTTC | CASIQQGLRNIQYF
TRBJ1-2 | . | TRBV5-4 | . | TGTGCCAGCAGCCGGGGCGGGACTGAAGCTAACTATGGCTACACCTTC | CASSRGGTEANYGYTF
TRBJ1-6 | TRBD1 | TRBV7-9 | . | TGTGCCAGCAGCTCTCGGGACAGCTATTCACCCCTCCACTTT | CASSSRDSYSPLHF
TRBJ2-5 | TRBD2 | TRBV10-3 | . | TGTGCCATCAGTGCCCCGGGGGGAGTTGGAGAGACCCAGTACTTC | CAISAPGGVGETQYF
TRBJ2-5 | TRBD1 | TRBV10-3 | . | TGTGCCATCTTCTTCTACCGGACAGGGGATAACCAAGAGACCCAGTACTTC | CAIFFYRTGDNQETQYF
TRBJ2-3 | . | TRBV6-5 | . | TGTGCCATTCAAGCGGACTCTAGCACAGATACGCAGTATTTT | CAIQADSSTDTQYF
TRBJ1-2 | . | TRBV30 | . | TGTGCCTGGGGAGGGGGGGTCCGCGGCTACACCTTC | CAWGGGVRGYTF
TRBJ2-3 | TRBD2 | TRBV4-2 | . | TGTGCCAGCAGCGGAGCGGGGGCGACAGATACGCAGTATTTT | CASSGAGATDTQYF
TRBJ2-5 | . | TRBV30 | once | TGTGCCTGGAGTACTCAGGGATGGGTGAGAGAGACCCAGTACTTC | CAWSTQGWVRETQYF
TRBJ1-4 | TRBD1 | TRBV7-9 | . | TGTGCCAGCAGCCTAGAGACAGGGAATGAAAAACTGTTTTTT | CASSLETGNEKLFF
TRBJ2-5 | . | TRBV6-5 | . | TGTGCCAGCAGTTCCGGAGGGACAGCGGACCAAGAGACCCAGTACTTC | CASSSGGTADQETQYF
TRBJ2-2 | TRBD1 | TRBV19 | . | TGTGCCAGTCGGACAGGGGGCGCAGTCACCGGGGAGCTGTTTTTT | CASRTGGAVTGELFF
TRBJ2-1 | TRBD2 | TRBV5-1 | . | TGCGCCAGCAGCTTGGGTAGCGGGGGGGCAGGTGAGCAGTTCTTC | CASSLGSGGAGEQFF
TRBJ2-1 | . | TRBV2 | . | TGTGCCAGCAACCGAAGAAGTAGCTCCTACAATGAGCAGTTCTTC | CASNRRSSSYNEQFF
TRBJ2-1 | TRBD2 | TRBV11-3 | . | TGTGCCAGCAGTCAGACGGCTAGCGGGGGGTCCGAGCAGTTCTTC | CASSQTASGGSEQFF
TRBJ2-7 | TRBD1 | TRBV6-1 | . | TGTGCCAGCAGTGAACTCGGGACAGCCTACGAGCAGTACTTC | CASSELGTAYEQYF
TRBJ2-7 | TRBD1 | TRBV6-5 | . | TGTGCCAGCAGTTATCAGTTGACAGGGGCCCGCTACGAGCAGTACTTC | CASSYQLTGARYEQYF
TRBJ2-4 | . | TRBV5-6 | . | TGTGCCAGCAGCTTGGCCGGGGTAGACATTCAGTACTTC | CASSLAGVDIQYF
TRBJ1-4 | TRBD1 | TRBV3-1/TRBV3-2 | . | TGTGCCAGCAGCCAAGCGTTCGACAGGGGAAAGGGTGAAAAACTGTTTTTT | CASSQAFDRGKGEKLFF
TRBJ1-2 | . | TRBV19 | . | TGTGCCAGTACCGTGGGGGCAATTAACTATGGCTACACCTTC | CASTVGAINYGYTF
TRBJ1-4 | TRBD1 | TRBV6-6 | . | TGTGCCAGCAGTTATAGGACAGGGGAAAAACTGTTTTTT | CASSYRTGEKLFF
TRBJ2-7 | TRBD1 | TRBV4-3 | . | TGCGCCAGCAGCCAAGTACAGGGGAGAGGCGAGCAGTACTTC | CASSQVQGRGEQYF
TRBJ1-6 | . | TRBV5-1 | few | TGCGCCAGCAGCTTGGACAGCTATAATTCACCCCTCCACTTT | CASSLDSYNSPLHF
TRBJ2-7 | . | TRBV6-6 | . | TGTGCCAGCACTATAGGTAGGGGAGGAGGCTACGAGCAGTACTTC | CASTIGRGGGYEQYF
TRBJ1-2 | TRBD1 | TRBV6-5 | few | TGTGCCAGCAGCCCCGGGACAGGGGGCGTCTATGGCTACACCTTC | CASSPGTGGVYGYTF
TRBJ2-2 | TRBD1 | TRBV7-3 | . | TGTGCCAGCAGCCGACAGGGGGCCGCCGGGGAGCTGTTTTTT | CASSRQGAAGELFF
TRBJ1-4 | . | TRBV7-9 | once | TGTGCCAGCAGCTTAATGAGACAACGTAATGAAAAACTGTTTTTT | CASSLMRQRNEKLFF
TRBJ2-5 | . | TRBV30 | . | TGTGCCGCCACTTCTTCGGGGGGCAGGGAGACCCAGTACTTC | CAATSSGGRETQYF
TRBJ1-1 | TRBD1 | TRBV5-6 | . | TGTGCCAGCAGCCGCCGGACAGGATGGACTGAAGCTTTCTTT | CASSRRTGWTEAFF
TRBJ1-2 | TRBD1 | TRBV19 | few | TGTGCCAGTAGTATAGACCGGACAGGGGCCGTCTTCGGCTACACCTTC | CASSIDRTGAVFGYTF
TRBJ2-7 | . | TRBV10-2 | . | TGCGCCAGCAGTGAGGCGGGACAGCCTCTATTC | CASSEAGQPLF
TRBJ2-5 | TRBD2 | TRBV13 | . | TGTGCCAGCACCCGGGAGAGAGAGCGGGGGGGAGAGACCCAGTACTTC | CASTRERERGGETQYF
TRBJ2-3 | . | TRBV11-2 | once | TGTGCCAGCGGGGCAGGGAGCACAGATACGCAGTATTTT | CASGAGSTDTQYF
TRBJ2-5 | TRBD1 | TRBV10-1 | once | TGCGCCAGCAGTGCCCACGGGACAGGGTACCAAGAGACCCAGTACTTC | CASSAHGTGYQETQYF
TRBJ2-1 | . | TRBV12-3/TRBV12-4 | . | TGTGCCAGCAAGGTAGGGGGATACAATGAGCAGTTCTTC | CASKVGGYNEQFF
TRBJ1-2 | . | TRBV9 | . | TGTGCCAGCAGCGTAGACGGTGAATTAAATGGCTACACCTTC | CASSVDGELNGYTF
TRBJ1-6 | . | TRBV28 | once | TGTGCCAGCAGCTCCGAGGGGGATTCACCCCTCCACTTT | CASSSEGDSPLHF
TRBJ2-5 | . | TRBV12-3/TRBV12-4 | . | TGTGCCAGCAGTTTCTCGGGGTTGGAGACCCAGTACTTC | CASSFSGLETQYF
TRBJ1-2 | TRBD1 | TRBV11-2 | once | TGTGCCAGCAGCCCCCTCCAGGCCCGGACAGGGGCCAAGGGCTACACCTTC | CASSPLQARTGAKGYTF
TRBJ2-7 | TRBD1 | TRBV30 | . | TGTGCCTCGAAGGACAGGGGGGCATCCTACGAGCAGTACTTC | CASKDRGASYEQYF
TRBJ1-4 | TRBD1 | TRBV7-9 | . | TGTGCCAGCAGCTGGTCGGGACAGCTTAATGAAAAACTGTTTTTT | CASSWSGQLNEKLFF
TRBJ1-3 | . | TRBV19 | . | TGTGCCACTATTCAGGGAAGAAGTGGAAACACCATATATTTT | CATIQGRSGNTIYF
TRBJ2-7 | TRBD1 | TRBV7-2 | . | TGTGCCAGCAGCCAGGGGGACGAGCAGTACTTC | CASSQGDEQYF
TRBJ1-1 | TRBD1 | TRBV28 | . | TGTGCCAGCAGTTTCCTGACAGGGGGGAACACTGAAGCTTTCTTT | CASSFLTGGNTEAFF
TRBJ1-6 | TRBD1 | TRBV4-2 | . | TGTGCCAGCAGCCAAGATTCGGGCAGGGGGCGCGGGTATTCACCCCTCCACTTT | CASSQDSGRGRGYSPLHF
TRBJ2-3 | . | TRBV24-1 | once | TGTGCCACCAGTGATGGAAGCGCCCTCGGCACAGATACGCAGTATTTT | CATSDGSALGTDTQYF
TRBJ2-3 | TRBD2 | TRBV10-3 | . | TGTGCCACCTGGAGCCGGGGGGCAGATACGCAGTATTTT | CATWSRGADTQYF
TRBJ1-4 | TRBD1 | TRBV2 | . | TGTGCCAGCAGTGGGACAGGGCCTAATGAAAAACTGTTTTTT | CASSGTGPNEKLFF